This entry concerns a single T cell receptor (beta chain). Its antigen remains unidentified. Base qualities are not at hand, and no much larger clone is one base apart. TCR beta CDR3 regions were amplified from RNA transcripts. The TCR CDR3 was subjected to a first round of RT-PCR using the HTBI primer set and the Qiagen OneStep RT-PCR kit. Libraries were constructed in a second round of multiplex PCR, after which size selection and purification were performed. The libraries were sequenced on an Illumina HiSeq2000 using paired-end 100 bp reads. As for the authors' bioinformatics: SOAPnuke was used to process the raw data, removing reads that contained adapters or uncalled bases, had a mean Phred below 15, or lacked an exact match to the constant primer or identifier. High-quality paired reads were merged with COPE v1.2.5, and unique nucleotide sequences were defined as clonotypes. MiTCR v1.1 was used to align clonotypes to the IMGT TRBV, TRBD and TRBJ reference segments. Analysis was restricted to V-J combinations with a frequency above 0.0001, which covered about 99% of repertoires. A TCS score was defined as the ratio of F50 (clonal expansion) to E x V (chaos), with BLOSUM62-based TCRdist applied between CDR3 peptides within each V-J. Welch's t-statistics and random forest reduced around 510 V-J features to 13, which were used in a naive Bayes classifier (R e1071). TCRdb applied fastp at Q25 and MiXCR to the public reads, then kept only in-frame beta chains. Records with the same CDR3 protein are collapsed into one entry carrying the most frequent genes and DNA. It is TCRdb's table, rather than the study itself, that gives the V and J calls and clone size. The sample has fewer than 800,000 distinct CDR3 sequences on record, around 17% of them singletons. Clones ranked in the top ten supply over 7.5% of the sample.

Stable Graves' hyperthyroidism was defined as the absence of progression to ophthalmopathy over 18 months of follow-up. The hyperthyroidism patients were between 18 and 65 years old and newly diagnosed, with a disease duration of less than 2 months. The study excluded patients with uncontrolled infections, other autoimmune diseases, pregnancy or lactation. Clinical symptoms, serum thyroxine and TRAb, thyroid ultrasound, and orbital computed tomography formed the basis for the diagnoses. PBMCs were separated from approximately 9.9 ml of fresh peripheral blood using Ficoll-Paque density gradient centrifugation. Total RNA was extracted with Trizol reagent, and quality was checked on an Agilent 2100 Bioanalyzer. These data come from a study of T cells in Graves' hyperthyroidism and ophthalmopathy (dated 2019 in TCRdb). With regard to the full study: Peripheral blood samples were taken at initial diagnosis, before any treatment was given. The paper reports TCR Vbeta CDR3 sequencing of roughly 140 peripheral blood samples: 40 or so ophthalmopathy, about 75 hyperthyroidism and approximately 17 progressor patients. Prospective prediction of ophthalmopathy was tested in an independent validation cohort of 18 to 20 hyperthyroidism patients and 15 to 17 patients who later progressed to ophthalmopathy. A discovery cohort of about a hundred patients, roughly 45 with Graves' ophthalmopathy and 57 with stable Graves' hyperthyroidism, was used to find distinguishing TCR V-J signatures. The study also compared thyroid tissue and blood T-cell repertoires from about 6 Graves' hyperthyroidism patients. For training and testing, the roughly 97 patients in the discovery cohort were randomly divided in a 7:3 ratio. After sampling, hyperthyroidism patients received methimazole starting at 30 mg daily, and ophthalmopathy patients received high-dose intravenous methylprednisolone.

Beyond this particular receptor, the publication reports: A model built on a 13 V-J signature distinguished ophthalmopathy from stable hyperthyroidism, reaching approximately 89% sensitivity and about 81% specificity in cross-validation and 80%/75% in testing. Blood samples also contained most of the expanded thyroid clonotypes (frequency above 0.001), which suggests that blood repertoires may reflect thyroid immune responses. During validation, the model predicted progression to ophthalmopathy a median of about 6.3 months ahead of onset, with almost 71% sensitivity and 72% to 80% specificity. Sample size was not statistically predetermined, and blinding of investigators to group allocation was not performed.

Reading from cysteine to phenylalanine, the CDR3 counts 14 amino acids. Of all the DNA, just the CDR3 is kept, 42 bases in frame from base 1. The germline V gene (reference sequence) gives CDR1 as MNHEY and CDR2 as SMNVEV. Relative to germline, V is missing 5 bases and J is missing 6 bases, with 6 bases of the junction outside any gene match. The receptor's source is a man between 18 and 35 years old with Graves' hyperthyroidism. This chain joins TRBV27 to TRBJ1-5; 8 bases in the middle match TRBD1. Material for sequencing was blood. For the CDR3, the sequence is CASSRQGLGQPQHF. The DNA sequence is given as TGTGCCAGCAGTCGACAGGGGCTCGGTCAGCCCCAGCATTTT.